The 5 T cell receptor beta chains below all came from one sample that was sequenced in a study of T cells in Graves' hyperthyroidism and ophthalmopathy. Researchers amplified the TCR beta CDR3 regions from RNA transcripts. First-round RT-PCR of the TCR CDR3 relied on the HTBI primer set. TCRdb reprocessed the multiplex PCR reads via MiXCR and lists one record per CDR3 protein. The sample lists around 520,000 distinct CDR3 sequences, roughly 25% seen once, with about 11% in the top ten. The sequenced material came from blood. The receptors originated from a woman aged 25 to 39 with Graves' ophthalmopathy.

The chain employs TRBV11-1 and TRBJ1-6; 9 positions match TRBD1. This CDR3 is 16 amino acids long. Germline assignment: CDR1 SGHAT and CDR2 FQDESV (reference sequence). Trimming cost V 0 bases and J 9 bases; bases outside gene matches: 6. CDR3 nucleotide sequence: TGTGCCAGCAGCTTAGCGTTACAGGGGGCAGGTTCACCCCTCCACTTT. Protein: CASSLALQGAGSPLHF.

This clonotype was seen many times. This CDR3 is CASREQGRTEAFF. The CDR3 coding sequence is TGTGCCAGCAGGGAACAGGGGCGCACTGAAGCTTTCTTT. The J gene is TRBJ1-1, the V gene TRBV12-3 or TRBV12-4, with 7 positions matching TRBD1. J gave up 4 bases and V 6 bases, and 5 bases lay outside the gene matches. The CDR3 consists of 13 residues.

Ten or more counts support this clonotype. The rearrangement joins TRBV7-8 to TRBJ2-5; D perhaps matches TRBD1 (5 bases). Germline V gene data show CDR1 as SGHVS and CDR2 as FQNEAQ. This CDR3 has 13 residues. V lost 5 bases to trimming and J lost 7 bases, with 14 bases between them. In DNA, the CDR3 is TGTGCCAGCAGCATATCAGGGTCGGGGACCCAGTACTTC. Amino acid sequence: CASSISGSGTQYF.

At least ten counts were recorded for this clonotype. The chain is built from TRBV6-2 or TRBV6-3 and TRBJ2-7; 11 bases are a match to TRBD2. This CDR3 has 14 residues. The germline V gene has CDR1 MNHEY and CDR2 SVGEGT. The V gene end was trimmed by 5 bases and the J gene end by 1 base; junction bases not matched to a gene: 1. Written as DNA, the CDR3 is TGTGCCAGCAGTACTAGCGGGGGTTCCTACGAGCAGTACTTC. This translates into CASSTSGGSYEQYF.

This clonotype was recorded many times. This chain links TRBV2 with TRBJ2-2; D possibly corresponds to TRBD2 (5 bases). The CDR3 covers 15 residues. V was pared by 3 bases and J by 1 base, with 9 bases between. Germline CDR1 reads SNHLY; CDR2 reads FYNNEI. CDR3: CASSDLGGNTGELFF. In nucleotides, the CDR3 is TGTGCCAGCAGTGATCTAGGAGGGAACACCGGGGAGCTGTTTTTT.